Listed below are T cell receptor beta chains from one sample, sequenced in a study of PD-1 blockade in classical Hodgkin lymphoma. TCRdb keeps only in-frame clones here, not all; method: immunoSEQ multiplex PCR. The sample includes 13,000 to 15,000 clones, around 90% of them seen just once. The sample consisted of CD8+ T cells from blood, taken before the fourth cycle of nivolumab. Receptor source: a human donor with classical Hodgkin lymphoma. Both conserved end residues are part of each CDR3. D genes are given only for firm matches. Size is stated for part of the rows, as once, few or many counts, or as a class when the clone is expanded.

size	D	V	J	DNA	CDR3
.	TRBD1	TRBV29-1	TRBJ2-7	TGCAGCGTCCAGACAGGGTTGGTCTACGAGCAGTACTTC	CSVQTGLVYEQYF
.	.	TRBV6-1	TRBJ2-3	TGTGCCAGCAGTGACTACCCCGGGGGGCGGGGGACAGATACGCAGTATTTT	CASSDYPGGRGTDTQYF
.	.	TRBV28	TRBJ2-7	TGTGCCAGCAGTGTGAACAGGGAAGCCTACGAGCAGTACTTC	CASSVNREAYEQYF
.	TRBD2	TRBV2	TRBJ2-3	TGTGCCAGCAGTGGGCTAGCGGGGGACTCTAGCACAGATACGCAGTATTTT	CASSGLAGDSSTDTQYF
.	.	TRBV4-1	TRBJ1-1	TGCGCCAGCAGCCAAGACAGGAACACTGAAGCTTTCTTT	CASSQDRNTEAFF
.	.	TRBV5-1	TRBJ1-1	TGCGCCAGCAGACTGGGGGACACTGAAGCTTTCTTT	CASRLGDTEAFF
once	TRBD2	TRBV7-6	TRBJ2-7	TGTGCCAGCAGCTTAGTCCCAGCGGGAGAGGCCTACGAGCAGTACTTC	CASSLVPAGEAYEQYF
.	.	TRBV6-5	TRBJ1-1	TGTGCCAGCAGTAAACCCGTAGAAGCTTTCTTT	CASSKPVEAFF
.	.	TRBV6-1	TRBJ2-1	TGTGCCCATCAGGGGGGATTGGAGCAGTTCTTC	CAHQGGLEQFF
.	TRBD2	TRBV5-4	TRBJ2-3	TGTGCCAGCAGCTTGTCTAGCGGGGGAACAGATACGCAGTATTTT	CASSLSSGGTDTQYF
.	TRBD1	TRBV14	TRBJ2-1	TGTGCCAGCAGCCACAGGACAGGGGAAGGGAATGAGCAGTTCTTC	CASSHRTGEGNEQFF
.	.	TRBV7-6	TRBJ2-7	TGTGCCAGCAGCTTGGGGGGCTCAGGGGAGCAGTACTTC	CASSLGGSGEQYF
.	.	TRBV29-1	TRBJ2-5	TGCAGCGCCGGGGGGACCCAGTACTTC	CSAGGTQYF
once	.	TRBV27	TRBJ2-5	TGTGCCAGCAGTTTGGGGGGGGGCGTAGAGACCCAGTACTTC	CASSLGGGVETQYF
.	.	TRBV12-5	TRBJ2-2	TGTGCTAGTGGTTTGGTGTTGGGCGGGGAGCTGTTTTTT	CASGLVLGGELFF
.	TRBD2	TRBV10-3	TRBJ2-7	TGTGCCATCAGTGAGACTAGCGGGGGGGCTTACGAGCAGTACTTC	CAISETSGGAYEQYF
.	TRBD1	TRBV5-8	TRBJ2-7	TGTGCCAGCTCGCATGGGACAGCCTACTACGAGCAGTACTTC	CASSHGTAYYEQYF
.	.	TRBV5-4	TRBJ1-2	TGTGCCAGCAGCTTGGTTGCTGACTATGGCTACACCTTC	CASSLVADYGYTF
.	.	TRBV11-2	TRBJ1-3	TGTGCCAGCAGCTCCCCCCAGGGTCTTGGAAACACCATATATTTT	CASSSPQGLGNTIYF
.	.	TRBV11-2	TRBJ1-3	TGTGCCAGCAGCCCGACCCCTGGAAACACCATATATTTT	CASSPTPGNTIYF
few	.	TRBV28	TRBJ2-3	TGTGCCAGCAGTTTTCTGTCAGGTACAGATACGCAGTATTTT	CASSFLSGTDTQYF
.	.	TRBV7-9	TRBJ1-1	TGTGCCAGCAGCTTATCCCCTCCTGAAGCTTTCTTT	CASSLSPPEAFF
.	.	TRBV6-5	TRBJ2-7	TGTGCCAGCCGGCCCACAGGGTACGACGAGCAGTACTTC	CASRPTGYDEQYF
.	.	TRBV5-1	TRBJ2-5	TGCGCCAGCAGCCCGGGTAGGACAAGAGAGACCCAGTACTTC	CASSPGRTRETQYF
once	.	TRBV7-9	TRBJ2-3	TGTGCCAGCAGCTTATTTAGCCCAGATACGCAGTATTTT	CASSLFSPDTQYF
.	.	TRBV7-9	TRBJ2-7	TGTGCCAGCAGCCCGATAGCGGAGAGCTCCTACGAGCAGTACTTC	CASSPIAESSYEQYF
once	.	TRBV27	TRBJ1-1	TGTGCCAGCAGCGTAGAGGGGAATTCTGAAGCTTTCTTT	CASSVEGNSEAFF
few	.	TRBV29-1	TRBJ2-7	TGCAGCGCAAGGGGACGGACCAGCTACGAGCAGTACTTC	CSARGRTSYEQYF
.	.	TRBV9	TRBJ2-1	TGTGCCAGCAGCGTGGGTCCCCGGACGGGGGAGAGACAATGGGTGCAGTTCTTC	CASSVGPRTGERQWVQFF
.	.	TRBV28	TRBJ2-1	TGTGCCAGCAGTCCAAGATTGAATGAGCAGTTCTTC	CASSPRLNEQFF
.	TRBD1	TRBV28	TRBJ2-7	TGTGCCAGCACCGGGACAGCTAACTACGAGCAGTACTTC	CASTGTANYEQYF
.	TRBD2	TRBV28	TRBJ2-2	TGTGCCAGCAGTACCTTCTCGGCGGGAGTTAGGGCCGGGGAGCTGTTTTTT	CASSTFSAGVRAGELFF
.	TRBD2	TRBV11-2	TRBJ2-1	TGTGCCAGCACCTCTAGCGGGGGGGCCCGGGAGCAGTTCTTC	CASTSSGGAREQFF
.	.	TRBV11-2	TRBJ2-7	TGTGCCAGCAGCCTCCCGGGGGGCCACGAGCAGTACTTC	CASSLPGGHEQYF
.	.	TRBV4-2	TRBJ2-3	TGTGCCAGCAGCCAAGAATCCCCGGGCCTACACACAGATACGCAGTATTTT	CASSQESPGLHTDTQYF